The next 9 T cell receptor beta chains were all read from a single sample in a study of shared clonotypes between healthy human individuals. The assay was immunoSEQ multiplex PCR, and TCRdb's table has in-frame clones only and misses some. The repertoire holds around 980,000 clones, with more than 75% as singletons. Sequencing was carried out using memory CD4+ T cells from PBMCs. Subset noted: CD45RA-negative fraction. The receptors stem from a man younger than 35 in good health. Some clones in this sample may be carry-over from other donors' samples.

The genes are TRBV5-1 and TRBJ1-4; the match to TRBD1 covers 7 bases. J was trimmed by 4 bases and V by 4 bases; bases with no gene match: 4. Per the germline V gene, CDR1 is SGHRS and CDR2 is YFSETQ. The CDR3 length is 14 residues. The CDR3 coding sequence is TGCGCCAGCAGCCAGGGGGGAGGTAATGAAAAACTGTTTTTT. Its translation: CASSQGGGNEKLFF.

J is TRBJ1-1 and V is TRBV5-5; D uncertain. Germline-derived CDR1 and CDR2 are SGHKS and YYEKEE (reference sequence). The CDR3 contains 15 residues. V was clipped by 1 base and J by 0 bases, with 10 bases between them. The CDR3 sequence is CASSLRSGVNTEAFF. Here the CDR3 DNA reads TGTGCCAGCAGCTTGCGATCCGGGGTGAACACTGAAGCTTTCTTT.

J is TRBJ1-1 and V is TRBV5-1; maybe TRBD1 (5 bases). Germline loops: CDR1 SGHRS, CDR2 YFSETQ. This CDR3 has 16 amino acids. The V end lost 2 bases, the J end lost 1 base, and 15 bases lay between the germline ends. CDR3 sequence (DNA): TGCGCCAGCAGCTTTGGGGCCACCTTGGGGAACACTGAAGCTTTCTTT. Protein product: CASSFGATLGNTEAFF. Together with reference TRBV5-1 and TRBJ1-1, the CDR3 gives the full variable domain: KAGVTQTPRYLIKTRGQQVTLSCSPISGHRSVSWYQQTPGQGLQFLFEYFSETQRNKGNFPGRFSGRQFSNSRSEMNVSTLELGDSALYLCASSFGATLGNTEAFFGQGTRLTVV.

The chain has TRBV9 and TRBJ1-4; 10 bases align to TRBD1. Germline V gene data show CDR1 as SGDLS and CDR2 as YYNGEE. V lost 2 bases, J lost 8 bases, and 12 bases stayed unmatched. The CDR3 has 17 amino acids. The CDR3 region is CASSVGLRTGGGEKLFF. CDR3 sequence (DNA): TGTGCCAGCAGCGTCGGGCTTAGGACAGGGGGAGGGGAAAAACTGTTTTTT.

The chain couples TRBV5-1 to TRBJ1-1; D possibly corresponds to TRBD1 (5 bases). The CDR3 sequence is 13 residues long. Germline values: CDR1 SGHRS, CDR2 YFSETQ. V lost 4 bases, J lost 1 base, and 8 bases lay in between. The CDR3 nucleotides read TGCGCCAGCAGCAAGGGACGGAACACTGAAGCTTTCTTT. It encodes CASSKGRNTEAFF.

The V gene is TRBV10-2, the J gene TRBJ2-2, with 12 nucleotides matching TRBD1. Germline V gene lookup returns CDR1 WSHSY and CDR2 SAAADI. CDR3 length: 15 residues. Losses at the gene ends were 4 bases for V and 6 bases for J; bases not matched to a gene: 3. The CDR3 spells CASSGGQGASGELFF. CDR3 in DNA: TGCGCCAGCAGTGGGGGACAGGGGGCTTCCGGGGAGCTGTTTTTT.

To note about this clone: A far larger clone lies a single base away; this is likely a read error. This chain links TRBV5-1 with TRBJ1-2; TRBD1 is a possible D gene (5 bases). The CDR3 is 15 residues long. Germline assignment: CDR1 SGHRS and CDR2 YFSETQ. CDR3 residues: CASSGLGTAAYDYTF. The CDR3 DNA is TGCGCCAGCAGCGGCCTCGGGACGGCGGCCTATGACTACACCTTC.

This clone was seen repeatedly, ten times or more. CDR3 region: CASSFASRLAFF. The CDR3 region has the DNA TGTGCCAGCAGTTTCGCCTCCCGGCTAGCTTTCTTT. The chain carries TRBV28 and TRBJ1-1; D not resolved. The CDR3 is 12 residues long. V was clipped by 3 bases and J by 10 bases, with 12 bases between them. CDR1 is MDHEN and CDR2 is SYDVKM in the germline V gene.

V gene TRBV28 combines with J gene TRBJ2-5, with 7 bases fitting TRBD1. CDR1 MDHEN and CDR2 SYDVKM come from the germline V gene. The CDR3 spans 14 residues. The V and J ends lost 5 bases and 4 bases, in that order; junction bases with no gene match: 7. The CDR3 reads CASSTQTGIETQYF. The CDR3 nucleotides read TGTGCCAGCAGTACACAGACAGGGATAGAGACCCAGTACTTC.